This T cell receptor beta chain is from a study of persistence of HIV-infected CD4 T cells. This CDR3 has 17 amino acids. Looked up from germline, CDR1 is SGHRS and CDR2 is YFSETQ. V gave up 3 bases and J gave up 0 bases; unmatched junction bases: 12. This was the immunoSEQ version 4 assay in survey mode. TCRdb's table, derived via immunoSEQ multiplex PCR, lists solely in-frame clones and lacks some. The sample contains more than 15,000 clones, more than 75% of which appear only once. On this clone itself: Its antigen is unidentified.

Lysates of CMV-infected fibroblasts at approximately 9.4 ug/mL stimulated these cells. Sorting selected CD4+ T cells upregulating both CD40 ligand and CD69. CD8+ T cells were removed from PBMCs prior to stimulation. The sample consisted of CD4+ T cells sorted from PBMCs after roughly 20-hour stimulation, taken from a patient who received antiretroviral therapy. The rearrangement joins TRBV5-1 to TRBJ2-7; 7 bases fit TRBD1. The TCR was taken from an adult man with HIV who was CMV-seropositive. CDR3 protein: CASSSPQGTRTSYEQYF. The DNA for the CDR3 is TGCGCCAGCAGCTCCCCACAGGGGACGCGGACCTCCTACGAGCAGTACTTC.